The 25 T cell receptor beta chains reported below all come from one sample, sequenced in a study of shared clonotypes between healthy human individuals. Assay used: immunoSEQ multiplex PCR; TCRdb lists only in-frame clones, some missing. The sample carries roughly 2 million clones, under 97% recorded once. Material for sequencing was naive CD4+ T cells sorted from blood. As for subset: CD45RA+ positively selected. The receptors stem from a man aged 18 to 29 in good health.

With regard to this clone: An end of the junction differs from the germline gene, which may be a read error. The chain combines TRBV7-7 with TRBJ2-5; TRBD2 aligns across 7 bases. The length of the CDR3 is 18 residues. Germline CDR1 SSHAT, CDR2 FNYEAQ (reference sequence). The CDR3, as DNA: TGTGCTAGCAGCTTAGCGTCGTCTAGCGGTAGTTCGGGGGAGACCCAGTACTTC. Translation gives CASSLASSSGSSGETQYF.

About this clone itself: Within the sample, other DNA sequences also encode this same CDR3. This sequence joins TRBV2 and TRBJ1-5; D uncertain. The germline CDR1 and CDR2 sequences are SNHLY and FYNNEI. The CDR3 extends over 12 amino acids. The V end was cut by 6 bases, the J end by 3 bases, with 6 bases between. CDR3 sequence (DNA): TGTGCCAGCAGCAAAGTCAATCAGCCCCAGCATTTT. Residues: CASSKVNQPQHF. The entire variable domain, with the rest obtained from reference TRBV2 and TRBJ1-5, is as follows: EPEVTQTPSHQVTQMGQEVILRCVPISNHLYFYWYRQILGQKVEFLVSFYNNEISEKSEIFDDQFSVERPDGSNFTLKIRSTKLEDSAMYFCASSKVNQPQHFGDGTRLSIL.

The V gene is TRBV7-8, the J gene TRBJ1-5; D possibly corresponds to TRBD1 (6 bases). The germline CDR1 and CDR2 sequences are SGHVS and FQNEAQ. This CDR3 spans 15 amino acids. Trimming removed 5 bases at V and 2 bases at J, with 13 bases between. CDR3 sequence (DNA): TGTGCCAGCAGCCCGGCGGGGGCTCGCAATCAGCCCCAGCATTTT. The encoded protein is CASSPAGARNQPQHF.

The chain carries TRBV5-1 and TRBJ1-2; D is perhaps TRBD1 (5 bases). Trimming shortened V by 4 bases and J by 4 bases, and 11 bases separated the two germline ends. CDR1 and CDR2 (germline): SGHRS, YFSETQ. The CDR3 has 13 amino acids. CDR3 DNA: TGCGCCAGCAGCCAGGAGGGACTCTATGGCTACACCTTC. Its protein product is CASSQEGLYGYTF.

V usage is TRBV5-1 and J usage is TRBJ1-1, with D unresolved. CDR3 length: 13 amino acids. The V and J ends lost 0 bases and 2 bases respectively, with 5 bases between them. Germline V lookup: CDR1 SGHRS, CDR2 YFSETQ. The CDR3 spells CASSLGFNTEAFF. The CDR3 DNA reads TGCGCCAGCAGCTTGGGCTTTAACACTGAAGCTTTCTTT.

This chain uses TRBV5-4 with TRBJ2-7, with D perhaps assigned TRBD1 or TRBD2 (5 bases each). Germline loops: CDR1 SGHNT, CDR2 YYREEE (reference sequence). With 0 bases removed from V and 1 base from J, the gap between germline ends came to 8 bases. The CDR3 length is 14 residues. Here the CDR3 reads CASSLVGESYEQYF. The CDR3 DNA sequence: TGTGCCAGCAGCTTGGTGGGGGAATCCTACGAGCAGTACTTC.

The chain combines TRBV6-1 with TRBJ1-2; weak D call: TRBD1 (5 bases). Germline loops: CDR1 MNHNS, CDR2 SASEGT. Trimming left V 3 bases short and J 4 bases short, with 12 bases between. This CDR3 spans 14 amino acids. Written as DNA, the CDR3 is TGTGCCAGCAGTGACTACCAGGGCGGCTATGGCTACACCTTC. It specifies CASSDYQGGYGYTF.

The CDR3 protein is CASSLAKPTSYQETQYF. CDR3 coding DNA: TGCGCCAGCAGCTTGGCCAAGCCCACAAGTTACCAAGAGACCCAGTACTTC. V and J are TRBV5-1 and TRBJ2-5; D is ambiguous. Germline CDR1 is SGHRS and CDR2 is YFSETQ. The V end was cut by 0 bases, the J end by 0 bases, with 15 bases between. This CDR3 spans 17 amino acids.

The chain links TRBV18 to TRBJ1-6; D remains unclear. Trimming removed 5 bases at V and 7 bases at J, with 9 bases between. The germline V gene encodes CDR1 KGHSH and CDR2 LQKENI. The CDR3 length is 13 residues. The CDR3 spells CASSADGNSPLHF. DNA of the CDR3: TGTGCCAGCTCAGCAGACGGGAATTCACCCCTCCACTTT.

The chain has TRBV10-3 and TRBJ2-1; 8 bases match TRBD2. The CDR3 sequence is 12 residues long. The V gene end was trimmed by 10 bases and the J gene end by 10 bases; junction bases not matched to a gene: 9. Per germline, CDR1 ENHRY and CDR2 SYGVKD. The CDR3: CATSSGSREQFF. In DNA form, the CDR3 reads TGTGCCACCTCTAGCGGGTCACGGGAGCAGTTCTTC.

This chain links TRBV2 with TRBJ1-4; D may be TRBD1 (5 bases). This CDR3 region has 15 residues. Trimming stripped 10 bases from V and 4 bases from J, with 19 bases between. The V gene's germline CDR1 is SNHLY and CDR2 FYNNEI. The CDR3 reads CATTREPGVNEKLFF. Here the CDR3 DNA reads TGTGCCACCACTAGAGAACCGGGGGTTAATGAAAAACTGTTTTTT.

In nucleotides, the CDR3 is TGTGCCACCAGCAGAGATGATAGAACTAATGAAAAACTGTTTTTT. Its translation: CATSRDDRTNEKLFF. J is TRBJ1-4 and V is TRBV15; D remains ambiguous. Trimming removed 0 bases from V and 1 base from J, with 6 bases in between. The germline V gene encodes CDR1 LNHNV and CDR2 YYDKDF (reference sequence). This CDR3 is built from 15 residues.

The rearrangement links TRBV15 to TRBJ2-1, with 9 bases identical to TRBD2. Germline CDR1 and CDR2: LNHNV and YYDKDF (reference sequence). The CDR3 contains 15 residues. V dropped 5 bases and J dropped 6; count of bases not matched to a gene: 8. CDR3 residues: CATSAPGTSPNEQFF. CDR3 DNA: TGTGCCACCAGCGCCCCCGGGACTAGCCCCAATGAGCAGTTCTTC.

This clone was picked up a small number of times. The V call is TRBV6-6, the J call TRBJ1-5; no reliable D call. The ends were cut back, 1 base at V and 0 bases at J, with 4 bases in the middle. Germline-derived CDR1 and CDR2 are MNHNY and SVGAGI (reference sequence). The CDR3 has 14 amino acids. In DNA, the CDR3 is TGTGCCAGCAGTTACTATGATAGCAATCAGCCCCAGCATTTT. It is translated as CASSYYDSNQPQHF.

The rearrangement links TRBV10-3 to TRBJ1-2, with a weak D call TRBD1 (5 bases). Germline V gene lookup returns CDR1 ENHRY and CDR2 SYGVKD. The CDR3 is 15 amino acids. V lost 10 bases and J lost 1, with 19 bases in between. The CDR3 region is CATRQTEFDNYGYTF. As DNA, the CDR3 is TGTGCCACCAGACAGACAGAATTTGATAACTATGGCTACACCTTC.

About this clone itself: At the DNA level, this CDR3 is encoded by other sequences in the same sample as well. This chain uses TRBV11-2 with TRBJ2-5; D tentatively fits TRBD1 or TRBD2 (5 bases each). CDR1 and CDR2 from the germline V gene are SGHAT and FQNNGV. The V end was cut by 1 base, the J end by 4 bases, with 10 bases between. The CDR3 sequence is 14 residues long. CDR3: CASSLGPGRETQYF. Written as DNA, the CDR3 is TGTGCCAGCAGCTTAGGGCCGGGGCGAGAGACCCAGTACTTC. Variable domain in full (rest from reference TRBV11-2 and TRBJ2-5): EAGVAQSPRYKIIEKRQSVAFWCNPISGHATLYWYQQILGQGPKLLIQFQNNGVVDDSQLPKDRFSAERLKGVDSTLKIQPAKLEDSAVYLCASSLGPGRETQYFGPGTRLLVL.

The V call is TRBV7-3, the J call TRBJ2-3; D is uncertain. V was pared by 2 bases and J by 0 bases, with 6 bases between. CDR1 is SGHTA and CDR2 is FQGTGA in the germline V gene. The CDR3 has 14 amino acids. Here the CDR3 DNA reads TGTGCCAGCAGCTTAGACACCAGCACAGATACGCAGTATTTT. Its translation: CASSLDTSTDTQYF.

This sequence joins TRBV5-3 and TRBJ1-2, with 8 bases matching TRBD1. TRBV5-3 is identified as an open reading frame with a role that is uncertain. Losses at the gene ends were 5 bases for V and 5 bases for J; bases not matched to a gene: 8. This CDR3 has 14 amino acids. In DNA form, the CDR3 reads TGTGCCAGAAGACATGACAGGGGTGTTTATGGCTACACCTTC. Encoded protein: CARRHDRGVYGYTF.

This clone was seen a single time. CDR3 coding DNA: TGTGCCAGCAGTTTAGGGGGGTTAGGGGCCGAAAAACTGTTTTTT. Protein sequence: CASSLGGLGAEKLFF. The chain employs TRBV28 and TRBJ1-4; D possibly corresponds to TRBD1 (5 bases). CDR1 MDHEN and CDR2 SYDVKM come from the germline V gene. This CDR3 is built from 15 residues. Trimming took 2 bases from V and 8 from J, leaving 15 bases between them.

The chain joins TRBV4-3 to TRBJ2-7; 13 bases fit TRBD2. The CDR3 totals 18 residues. Germline trimming cut 1 base from V and 5 bases from J; bases unmatched to any gene: 11. CDR1 and CDR2 (germline): LGHNA, YSLEER. The CDR3 reads CASSQVVLAGGQEDEQYF. The CDR3 nucleotides are TGCGCCAGCAGCCAAGTTGTACTAGCGGGAGGGCAAGAGGACGAGCAGTACTTC.

This rearrangement joins TRBV7-2 to TRBJ2-7; 8 bases match TRBD2. Germline CDR1 is SGHTA and CDR2 is FQGNSA. The CDR3 has 19 residues. Trimming took 4 bases from V and 3 from J; bases not matched to a gene: 20. As DNA, the CDR3 is TGTGCCAGCAGCTCCCCGTGGAGCGGGGGCCATCATAGGAACTACGAGCAGTACTTC. It codes for CASSSPWSGGHHRNYEQYF.

The CDR3 bases are TGTGCCAGCAGCCCTAGAAATCAGCCCCAGCATTTT. Translated: CASSPRNQPQHF. This rearrangement joins TRBV27 to TRBJ1-5, with unresolved D. The CDR3 sequence is 12 residues long. The V gene lost 6 bases and the J gene lost 4 bases, with 7 bases spanning the gap. The germline V gene has CDR1 MNHEY and CDR2 SMNVEV (reference sequence).

The rearrangement links TRBV5-8 to TRBJ1-1, with D hard to call. The CDR3 covers 15 residues. In germline, CDR1 is SGHTS, CDR2 YDEGEE. Deletions cut 0 bases from V and 3 bases from J, with 12 bases between. This CDR3 is CASSLAQWRYTEAFF. DNA for the CDR3: TGTGCCAGCAGCTTGGCTCAGTGGAGGTACACTGAAGCTTTCTTT.

The gene calls are TRBV5-1 and TRBJ1-5; maybe TRBD1 (5 bases). The CDR3 has 15 amino acids. Germline CDR1 is SGHRS and CDR2 is YFSETQ. V lost 2 bases, J lost 4 bases, and 13 bases lay in between. The CDR3 DNA reads TGCGCCAGCAGCTTTAGGGGAGAGGGGAATCAGCCCCAGCATTTT. Amino acids: CASSFRGEGNQPQHF.

This clone showed up just once. V usage is TRBV7-2 and J usage is TRBJ2-7; tentatively, D is TRBD1 (5 bases). Trimming removed 4 bases from V and 5 bases from J, with 15 bases in between. CDR3 size: 14 residues. Germline CDR1 and CDR2: SGHTA and FQGNSA. DNA of the CDR3: TGTGCCAGCAGCTCCAGTGGTCAGGGTCACGAGCAGTACTTC. This encodes CASSSSGQGHEQYF.